Only a few counts were recorded for the clone carrying this T cell receptor (beta chain). Each CDR3 protein is one row after TCRdb ran MiXCR on the RACE reads. The sample records about 380,000 distinct CDR3 sequences, about 4.8% being singletons. V lost 4 bases to trimming and J lost 4 bases; unmatched junction nucleotides: 11. Germline V gene data show CDR1 as SQVTM and CDR2 as ANQGSEA. CDR3 length: 16 amino acids. Regarding time point: patch test 1, 2 weeks after DPC sensitization. Treatment specified: therapeutic diphenylcyclopropenone sensitization with weekly scalp DPC. These data belong to a study of human T cells and chemical hapten exposure.

This sample comprised whole blood, obtained in connection with sensitization to the hapten diphenylcyclopropenone (DPC). The receptor comes from a woman aged 45-60 years with alopecia areata. Some clones in this sample may be carry-over from other donors' samples. This chain links TRBV29-1 with TRBJ2-1, with TRBD2 matching 9 bases. CDR3: CSVGSRGRAAYNEQFF. The CDR3 coding sequence is TGCAGCGTTGGGTCCCGCGGGAGGGCCGCATACAATGAGCAGTTCTTC.